This TCR beta chain was obtained from a study of neurological immune-mediated disorders (dated by TCRdb to about 2019). General notes on the study: Among the approximately 35 multiple sclerosis patients, relapsing-remitting MS accounted for some 30 and secondary progressive MS accounted for 3. The cohort comprised 68 subjects: some 14 HAM/TSP patients, some 34 multiple sclerosis patients and about 20 healthy controls. Peripheral blood TCR-beta repertoires from HTLV-I-associated myelopathy (HAM/TSP) patients, multiple sclerosis patients and healthy controls were compared by UMI-based sequencing. The approximately 96 TCR-beta libraries covered PBMC samples along with longitudinal samples, technical triplicates, and paired sorted CD4+ and CD8+ T-cell subsets.

This clonotype was counted many times. Its binding antigen is unknown. No quality values exist for individual bases; no much larger clone is one base distant. Counted from cysteine to phenylalanine, this CDR3 has 14 amino acids. Only the CDR3 DNA is retained, 42 bases long and in frame from the first base. V is clipped by 4 bases and J by 4 bases, and the sequence between their germline boundaries is 10 bases long. The germline V gene supplies CDR1 ENHRY and CDR2 SYGVKD. For unsorted PBMC libraries, 2 million PBMCs were used after storage in RNAlater at -80 degrees C until RNA extraction. Multiple sclerosis patients were enrolled in a US clinical protocol under which disease progression was evaluated by magnetic resonance imaging. Peripheral blood underwent Ficoll-Hypaque density gradient centrifugation to isolate PBMCs, which were then cryopreserved in liquid nitrogen. To synthesize cDNA, template-switch 5'RACE was performed with a primer carrying a 10-nucleotide random unique molecular identifier so that each TCR transcript was tagged. Every sequencing run covered 15-18 subjects and yielded more than 160 million TCR-beta sequences. The RNeasy kit was used to extract total RNA. TCR-beta VDJ regions were amplified with primers for the TCR constant region and the 5'RACE anchor, using the KAPA Real-time Library Amplification kit. A first PCR added sample indexes and Illumina adaptors, after which a second PCR increased the library yield. After Ampure bead purification, the TCR product of roughly 650 bp was size-selected on a 2% E-gel SizeSelection system. Library quality was checked on a Bioanalyzer, concentration was measured with Qubit, and libraries were quantified with the Kapa Library Quantification kit before pooling. Paired-end 2 x 150 bp sequencing of the libraries was performed on an Illumina HiSeq 2500. To increase sequence diversity, roughly 24-32% phiX was spiked into each library pool. Processing in the source paper ran as follows. The quality-filtered reads were processed with the UMI-based MiGEC pipeline, whose error correction step removed more than 80% of the raw TCR sequences. IMGT germline references were used for aligning VDJ genes, and each clonotype was defined as a unique CDR3 amino acid sequence together with its V-J genes. Clonal expansion, Shannon diversity, and CDR3 relatedness (CalcPairwiseDistances, ClusterSamples) were evaluated with VDJtools, and phylogenetic trees were built with CLCbio workbench. Expanded clones were defined as having at least 8 unique UMIs, based on coefficient-of-variation modelling across technical triplicates. TCRdb reworked the public reads: Q25 trimming with fastp, MiXCR clone assembly, productive beta chains retained. Each entry is one CDR3 protein sequence, shown with its most common DNA and genes. V and J calls and clone size were set by TCRdb, not the authors. The sample table contains some 46,000 distinct CDR3 sequences; only one count was recorded for 3.5% to 5.5% of them. Around 5.7% of the sample is held by the ten biggest clonotypes.

Results the study describes overall, beyond this receptor: Repertoires from 18 of 34 MS patients were grouped by phylogenetic analysis into a cluster of related CDR3 sequences, suggesting a possible repertoire-level signature. The highest TCR clonal expansion was observed in HAM/TSP patients, whereas the lowest was observed in MS patients, even when compared with healthy controls. The MS cluster showed no association with clinical or MRI features, and the authors stated that larger cohorts are needed. No identical CDR3 amino acid sequences were found to be shared among expanded clones across subjects, suggesting that TCR-beta repertoires were private in all groups.

This TCR was recovered from a woman aged 55-75 years with multiple sclerosis. Sequencing input: PBMCs. The rearranged chain carries TRBV10-3 and TRBJ2-2; the D gene is perhaps TRBD2, on 5 matching bases. The DNA sequence reads TGTGCCATCAGTGTACTAGTGGGCACCGGGGAGCTGTTTTTT. This codes for CAISVLVGTGELFF.